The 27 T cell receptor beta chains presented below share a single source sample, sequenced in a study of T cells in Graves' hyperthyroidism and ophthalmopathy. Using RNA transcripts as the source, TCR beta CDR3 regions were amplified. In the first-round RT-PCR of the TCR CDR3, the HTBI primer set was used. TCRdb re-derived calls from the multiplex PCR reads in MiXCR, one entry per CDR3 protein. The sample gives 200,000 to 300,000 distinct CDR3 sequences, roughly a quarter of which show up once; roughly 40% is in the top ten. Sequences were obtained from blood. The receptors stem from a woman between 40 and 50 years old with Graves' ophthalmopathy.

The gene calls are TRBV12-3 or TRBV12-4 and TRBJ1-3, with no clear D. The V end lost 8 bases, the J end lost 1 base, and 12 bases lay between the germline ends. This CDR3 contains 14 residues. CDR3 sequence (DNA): TGTGCCAGCTGCGTGCTCGGATCTGGAAACACCATATATTTT. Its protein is CASCVLGSGNTIYF.

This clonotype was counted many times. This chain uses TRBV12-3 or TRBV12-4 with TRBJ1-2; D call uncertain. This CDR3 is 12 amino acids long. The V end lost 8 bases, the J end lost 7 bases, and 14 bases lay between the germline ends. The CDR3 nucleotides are TGTGCCAGCGTAGGCCCCACCCGTGGCTACACCTTC. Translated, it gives CASVGPTRGYTF.

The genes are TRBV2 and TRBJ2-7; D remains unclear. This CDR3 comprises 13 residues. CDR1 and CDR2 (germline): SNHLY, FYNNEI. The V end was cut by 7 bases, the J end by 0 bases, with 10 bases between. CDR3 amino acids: CASKENLSYEQYF. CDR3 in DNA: TGTGCCAGCAAAGAAAACCTCTCCTACGAGCAGTACTTC.

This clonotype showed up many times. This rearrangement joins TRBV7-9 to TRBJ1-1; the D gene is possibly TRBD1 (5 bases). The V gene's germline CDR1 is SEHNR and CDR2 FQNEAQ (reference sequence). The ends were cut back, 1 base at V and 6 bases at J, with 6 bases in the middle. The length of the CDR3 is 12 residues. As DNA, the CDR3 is TGTGCCAGCAGCTTAGTGGGGCCTGAAGCTTTCTTT. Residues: CASSLVGPEAFF.

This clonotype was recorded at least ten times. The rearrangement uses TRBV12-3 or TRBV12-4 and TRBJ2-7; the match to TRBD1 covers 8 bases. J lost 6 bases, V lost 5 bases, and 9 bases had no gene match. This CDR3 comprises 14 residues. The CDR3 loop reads CASSRTGRGPEQYF. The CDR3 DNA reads TGTGCCAGCAGTAGGACAGGGCGGGGCCCCGAGCAGTACTTC.

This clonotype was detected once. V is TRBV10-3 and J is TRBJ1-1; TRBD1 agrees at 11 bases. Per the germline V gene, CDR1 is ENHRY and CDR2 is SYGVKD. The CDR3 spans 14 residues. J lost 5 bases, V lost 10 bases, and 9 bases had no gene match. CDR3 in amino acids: CATGQGAEGTEAFF. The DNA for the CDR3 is TGTGCCACCGGACAGGGGGCTGAAGGTACTGAAGCTTTCTTT.

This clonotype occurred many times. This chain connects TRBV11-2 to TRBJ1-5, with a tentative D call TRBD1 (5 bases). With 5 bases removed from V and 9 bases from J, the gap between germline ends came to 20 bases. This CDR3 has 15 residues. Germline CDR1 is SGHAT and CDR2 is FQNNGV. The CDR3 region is CASSENTGTIRPQHF. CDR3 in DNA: TGTGCCAGCAGCGAGAACACCGGGACGATAAGGCCCCAGCATTTT.

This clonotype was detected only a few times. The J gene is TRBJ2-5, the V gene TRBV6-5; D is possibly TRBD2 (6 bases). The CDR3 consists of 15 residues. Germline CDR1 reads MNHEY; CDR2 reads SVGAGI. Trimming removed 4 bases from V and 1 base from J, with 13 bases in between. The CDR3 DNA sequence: TGTGCCAGCAGTTTGGTGCGGGGAACCCAAGAGACCCAGTACTTC. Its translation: CASSLVRGTQETQYF.

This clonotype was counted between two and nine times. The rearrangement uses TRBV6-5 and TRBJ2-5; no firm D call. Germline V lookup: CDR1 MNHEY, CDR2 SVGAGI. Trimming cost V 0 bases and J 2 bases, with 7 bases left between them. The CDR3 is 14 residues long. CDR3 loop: CASSYSGKQETQYF. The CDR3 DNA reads TGTGCCAGCAGTTACTCAGGGAAGCAAGAGACCCAGTACTTC.

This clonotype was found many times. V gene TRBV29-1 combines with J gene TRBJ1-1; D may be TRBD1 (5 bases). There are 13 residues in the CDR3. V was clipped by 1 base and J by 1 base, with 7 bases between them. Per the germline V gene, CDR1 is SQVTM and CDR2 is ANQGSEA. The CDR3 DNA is TGCAGCGTTGAAGCACAGGAGAACACTGAAGCTTTCTTT. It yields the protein CSVEAQENTEAFF. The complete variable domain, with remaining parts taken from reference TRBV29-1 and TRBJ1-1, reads SAVISQKPSRDICQRGTSLTIQCQVDSQVTMMFWYRQQPGQSLTLIATANQGSEATYESGFVIDKFPISRPNLTFSTLTVSNMSPEDSSIYLCSVEAQENTEAFFGQGTRLTVV.

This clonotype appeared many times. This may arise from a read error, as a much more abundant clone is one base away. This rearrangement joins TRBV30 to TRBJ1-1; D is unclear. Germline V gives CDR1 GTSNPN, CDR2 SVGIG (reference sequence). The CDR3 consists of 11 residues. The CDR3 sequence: CAWIENTEALF. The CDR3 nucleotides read TGTGCCTGGATAGAGAACACTGAAGCTCTCTTT.

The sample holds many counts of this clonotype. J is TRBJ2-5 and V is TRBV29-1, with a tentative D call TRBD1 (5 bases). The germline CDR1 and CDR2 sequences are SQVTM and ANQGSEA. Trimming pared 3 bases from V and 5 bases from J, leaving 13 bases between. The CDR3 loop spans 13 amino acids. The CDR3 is CSVDRGFGETQYF. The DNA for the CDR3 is TGCAGCGTTGATAGGGGTTTTGGGGAGACCCAGTACTTC.

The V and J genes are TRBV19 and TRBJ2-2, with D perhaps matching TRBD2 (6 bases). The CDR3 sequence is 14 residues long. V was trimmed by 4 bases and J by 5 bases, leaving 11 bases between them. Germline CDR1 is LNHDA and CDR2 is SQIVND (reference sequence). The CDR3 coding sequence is TGTGCCAGTAGTAGCAGGCGGGGTACCGGGGAGCTGTTTTTT. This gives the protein CASSSRRGTGELFF.

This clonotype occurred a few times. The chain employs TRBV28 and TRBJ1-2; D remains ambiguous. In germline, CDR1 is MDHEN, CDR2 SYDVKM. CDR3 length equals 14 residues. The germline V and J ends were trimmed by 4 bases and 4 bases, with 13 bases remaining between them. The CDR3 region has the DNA TGTGCCAGCAGTTCGTACTCGGCCATCTATGGCTACACCTTC. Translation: CASSSYSAIYGYTF.

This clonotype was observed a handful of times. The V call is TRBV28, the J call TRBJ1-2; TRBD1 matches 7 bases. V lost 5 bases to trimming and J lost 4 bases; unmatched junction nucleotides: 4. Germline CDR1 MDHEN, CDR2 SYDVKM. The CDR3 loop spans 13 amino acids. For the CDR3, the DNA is TGTGCCAGCAGTAAACAGGGGCGCTATGGCTACACCTTC. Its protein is CASSKQGRYGYTF.

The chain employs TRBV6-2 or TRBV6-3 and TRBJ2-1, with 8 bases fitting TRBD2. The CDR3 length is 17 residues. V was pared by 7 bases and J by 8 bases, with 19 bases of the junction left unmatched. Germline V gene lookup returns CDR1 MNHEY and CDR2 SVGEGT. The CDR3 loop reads CASTHPGVSGIRDEQFF. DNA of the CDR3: TGTGCCAGCACCCACCCAGGGGTTAGCGGGATAAGGGATGAGCAGTTCTTC.

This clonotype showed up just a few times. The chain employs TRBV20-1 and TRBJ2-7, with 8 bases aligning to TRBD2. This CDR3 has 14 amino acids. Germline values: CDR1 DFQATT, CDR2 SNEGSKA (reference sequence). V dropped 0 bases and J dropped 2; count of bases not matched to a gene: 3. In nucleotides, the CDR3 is TGCAGTGCTAGAGATGCGGGAGGAACCTACGAGCAGTACTTC. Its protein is CSARDAGGTYEQYF.

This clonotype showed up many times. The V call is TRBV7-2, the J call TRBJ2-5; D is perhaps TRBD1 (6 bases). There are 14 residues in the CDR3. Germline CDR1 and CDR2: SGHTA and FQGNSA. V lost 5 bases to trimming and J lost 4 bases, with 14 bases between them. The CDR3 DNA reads TGTGCCAGCAGCCTTGGACAGCCGGGAGAGACCCAGTACTTC. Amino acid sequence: CASSLGQPGETQYF.

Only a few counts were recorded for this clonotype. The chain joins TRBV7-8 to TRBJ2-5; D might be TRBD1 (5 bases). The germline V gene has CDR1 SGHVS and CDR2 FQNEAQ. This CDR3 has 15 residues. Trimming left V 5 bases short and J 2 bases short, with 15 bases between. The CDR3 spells CASSPDRLRQETQYF. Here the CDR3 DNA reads TGTGCCAGCAGCCCCGACAGACTTCGACAAGAGACCCAGTACTTC.

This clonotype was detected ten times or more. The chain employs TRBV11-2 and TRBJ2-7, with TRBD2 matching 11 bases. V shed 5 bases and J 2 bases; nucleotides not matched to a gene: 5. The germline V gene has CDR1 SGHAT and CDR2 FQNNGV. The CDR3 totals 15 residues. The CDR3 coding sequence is TGTGCCAGCAGCCCTCGGACTAGCGGGCCCTACGAGCAGTACTTC. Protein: CASSPRTSGPYEQYF.

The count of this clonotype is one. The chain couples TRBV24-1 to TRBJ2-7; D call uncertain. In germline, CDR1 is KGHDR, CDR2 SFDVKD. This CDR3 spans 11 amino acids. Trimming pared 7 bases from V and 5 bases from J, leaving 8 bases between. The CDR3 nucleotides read TGTGCCACCAGCGACCTCCACGAGCAGTACTTC. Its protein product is CATSDLHEQYF.

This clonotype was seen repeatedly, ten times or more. CDR3 bases: TGTGCCAGCAGCTTACTGTCGGCCCGAAACACTGAAGCTTTCTTT. Translating gives CASSLLSARNTEAFF. The chain links TRBV7-2 to TRBJ1-1; D is unclear. The CDR3 runs 15 residues. The V and J ends lost 2 bases and 2 bases respectively, with 12 bases between them. CDR1 is SGHTA, CDR2 FQGNSA, per germline.

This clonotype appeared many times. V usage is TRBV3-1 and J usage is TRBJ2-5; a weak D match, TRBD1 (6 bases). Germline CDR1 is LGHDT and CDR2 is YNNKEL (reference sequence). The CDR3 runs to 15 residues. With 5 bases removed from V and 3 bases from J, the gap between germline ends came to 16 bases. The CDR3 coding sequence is TGTGCCAGCAGCTCCCCTGAGGCAGGGGAAGAGACCCAGTACTTC. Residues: CASSSPEAGEETQYF.

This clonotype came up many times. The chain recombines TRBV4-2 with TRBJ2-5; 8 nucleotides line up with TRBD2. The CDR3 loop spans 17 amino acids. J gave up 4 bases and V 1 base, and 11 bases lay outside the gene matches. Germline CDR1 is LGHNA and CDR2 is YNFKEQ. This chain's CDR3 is CASSQGRPGGPGETQYF. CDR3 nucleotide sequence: TGTGCCAGCAGCCAAGGAAGGCCGGGAGGGCCGGGAGAGACCCAGTACTTC.

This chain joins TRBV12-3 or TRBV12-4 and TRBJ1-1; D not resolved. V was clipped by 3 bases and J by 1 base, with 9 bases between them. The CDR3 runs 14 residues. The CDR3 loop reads CASSFGAANTEAFF. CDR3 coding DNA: TGTGCCAGCAGTTTTGGAGCCGCGAACACTGAAGCTTTCTTT.

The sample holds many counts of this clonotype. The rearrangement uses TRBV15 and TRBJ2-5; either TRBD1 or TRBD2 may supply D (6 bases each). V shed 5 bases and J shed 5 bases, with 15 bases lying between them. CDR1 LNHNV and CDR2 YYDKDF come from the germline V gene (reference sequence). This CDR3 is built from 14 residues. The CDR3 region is CATSATGRWETQYF. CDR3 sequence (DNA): TGTGCCACCAGCGCCACAGGGAGGTGGGAGACCCAGTACTTC.

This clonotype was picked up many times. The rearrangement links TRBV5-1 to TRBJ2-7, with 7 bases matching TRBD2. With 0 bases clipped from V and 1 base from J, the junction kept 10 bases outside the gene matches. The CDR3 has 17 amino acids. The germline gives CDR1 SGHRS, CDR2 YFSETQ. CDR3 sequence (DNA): TGCGCCAGCAGCTTGGAGAGTCGGGAGGATTGGTCCTACGAGCAGTACTTC. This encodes CASSLESREDWSYEQYF. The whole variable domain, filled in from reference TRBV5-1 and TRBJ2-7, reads KAGVTQTPRYLIKTRGQQVTLSCSPISGHRSVSWYQQTPGQGLQFLFEYFSETQRNKGNFPGRFSGRQFSNSRSEMNVSTLELGDSALYLCASSLESREDWSYEQYFGPGTRLTVT.